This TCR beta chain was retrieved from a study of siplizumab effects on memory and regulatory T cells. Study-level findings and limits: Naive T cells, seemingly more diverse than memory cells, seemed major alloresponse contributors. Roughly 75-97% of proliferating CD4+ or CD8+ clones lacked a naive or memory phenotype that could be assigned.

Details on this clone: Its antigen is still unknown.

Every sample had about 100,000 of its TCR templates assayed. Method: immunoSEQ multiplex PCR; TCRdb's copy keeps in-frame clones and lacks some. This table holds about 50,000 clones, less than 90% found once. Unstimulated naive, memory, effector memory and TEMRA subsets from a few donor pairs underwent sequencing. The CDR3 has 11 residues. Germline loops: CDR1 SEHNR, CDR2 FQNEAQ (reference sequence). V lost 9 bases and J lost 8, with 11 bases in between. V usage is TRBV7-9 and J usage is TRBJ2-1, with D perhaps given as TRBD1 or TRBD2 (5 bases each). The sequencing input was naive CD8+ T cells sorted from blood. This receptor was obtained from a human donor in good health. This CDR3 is CARGVGYEQFF. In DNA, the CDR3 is TGTGCCAGGGGGGTTGGGTATGAGCAGTTCTTC.